Shown below are 17 T cell receptor beta chains from a single sample sequenced in a study of sequential checkpoint blockade in melanoma. Produced via immunoSEQ multiplex PCR; TCRdb's table is partial and in-frame only. Of some 10,000 clones in the sample, roughly 81% were seen once. The treatment here: randomized to nivolumab then ipilimumab (arm A) or the reverse (arm B). Sequencing used CD8+ T cells sorted from blood (inferred from file names), obtained from a patient given nivolumab and ipilimumab in sequence. Every receptor here comes from a human donor with melanoma.

The chain is built from TRBV19 and TRBJ1-2; D perhaps matches TRBD1 (5 bases). CDR3 length: 13 residues. CDR1 and CDR2 from the germline V gene are LNHDA and SQIVND (reference sequence). Trimming removed 6 bases from V and 10 bases from J, with 18 bases in between. CDR3 DNA: TGTGCCAGTAGCCTTCGCAGGGCTGAAGACTACACCTTC. Its protein product is CASSLRRAEDYTF.

This clone was counted once. The chain uses TRBV5-1 and TRBJ1-1, with 10 bases lining up with TRBD1. CDR3 length equals 19 residues. V was pared by 0 bases and J by 2 bases, with 13 bases of the junction left unmatched. Looked up from germline, CDR1 is SGHRS and CDR2 is YFSETQ. CDR3 residues: CASSLVGFSGTGENTEAFF. CDR3 coding DNA: TGCGCCAGCAGCTTGGTAGGGTTTTCCGGGACAGGGGAAAACACTGAAGCTTTCTTT. Together with reference TRBV5-1 and TRBJ1-1, the CDR3 gives the full variable domain: KAGVTQTPRYLIKTRGQQVTLSCSPISGHRSVSWYQQTPGQGLQFLFEYFSETQRNKGNFPGRFSGRQFSNSRSEMNVSTLELGDSALYLCASSLVGFSGTGENTEAFFGQGTRLTVV.

V and J are TRBV28 and TRBJ2-7; TRBD1 agrees at 10 bases. Germline CDR1 is MDHEN and CDR2 is SYDVKM. Losses at the gene ends were 6 bases for V and 1 base for J; bases not matched to a gene: 3. This CDR3 spans 14 amino acids. Written as DNA, the CDR3 is TGTGCCAGCAGGAGGACAGGGGGGTCCTACGAGCAGTACTTC. The encoded protein is CASRRTGGSYEQYF.

The V gene is TRBV19, the J gene TRBJ1-2, with D perhaps TRBD1 (5 bases). Trimming removed 3 bases at V and 8 bases at J, with 16 bases between. CDR1 LNHDA and CDR2 SQIVND come from the germline V gene (reference sequence). The CDR3 has 14 residues. The CDR3 here is CASSIAARVGGYTF. CDR3 nucleotide sequence: TGTGCCAGTAGTATCGCCGCCAGGGTGGGCGGCTACACCTTC.

This clone was seen only once. One end of the junction varies from germline; a read error may be responsible. The V call is TRBV27, the J call TRBJ1-2, with D possibly being TRBD1 (6 bases). CDR1 is MNHEY, CDR2 SMNVEV, per germline (reference sequence). This CDR3 is built from 13 residues. The CDR3 coding sequence is TGTGCCAGCAGTCCTGGGGGCCTATTTGGCTGCACCTTC. Translated, it gives CASSPGGLFGCTF.

The rearrangement links TRBV5-1 to TRBJ2-1, with 10 positions matching TRBD2. Germline V lookup: CDR1 SGHRS, CDR2 YFSETQ. Trimming at V came to 0 bases and at J to 8 bases, leaving 8 bases not matched to a gene. The CDR3 extends over 16 amino acids. In nucleotides, the CDR3 is TGCGCCAGCAGCTTGGCCCTAGCGGGAGCTAGCGATGAGCAGTTCTTC. This encodes CASSLALAGASDEQFF. The variable domain in full, with the rest retrieved from reference TRBV5-1 and TRBJ2-1, is KAGVTQTPRYLIKTRGQQVTLSCSPISGHRSVSWYQQTPGQGLQFLFEYFSETQRNKGNFPGRFSGRQFSNSRSEMNVSTLELGDSALYLCASSLALAGASDEQFFGPGTRLTVL.

The rearrangement uses TRBV19 and TRBJ1-2; a weak D match, TRBD1 (6 bases). V dropped 3 bases and J dropped 4 bases, with 15 bases sitting between them. From germline, CDR1 is LNHDA and CDR2 SQIVND (reference sequence). The CDR3 spans 15 residues. Here the CDR3 reads CASSIPQGGRYGYTF. DNA of the CDR3: TGTGCCAGTAGTATCCCACAGGGCGGGCGCTATGGCTACACCTTC.

This clone is termed large. The rearrangement links TRBV27 to TRBJ1-2; the D gene is possibly TRBD1 (5 bases). Germline CDR1 MNHEY, CDR2 SMNVEV (reference sequence). This CDR3 is built from 16 residues. The V end was cut by 2 bases, the J end by 5 bases, with 18 bases between. The CDR3 spells CASSLIDPGGVYGYTF. For the CDR3, the DNA is TGTGCCAGCAGTTTAATTGACCCGGGGGGTGTTTATGGCTACACCTTC.

The chain is built from TRBV6-1 and TRBJ2-1, with 15 bases that match TRBD2. This CDR3 contains 16 residues. The germline V gene encodes CDR1 MNHNS and CDR2 SASEGT. V lost 4 bases and J lost 8; bases outside the gene matches: 6. Here the CDR3 DNA reads TGTGCCAGCAGTGGCGGGACTAGCGGGAGGATCCATGAGCAGTTCTTC. Translating it yields CASSGGTSGRIHEQFF.

This rearrangement joins TRBV11-2 to TRBJ2-7; 10 bases fit TRBD1. V dropped 5 bases and J dropped 5; count of bases not matched to a gene: 9. The CDR3 covers 15 residues. CDR1 and CDR2 (germline): SGHAT, FQNNGV. DNA for the CDR3: TGTGCCAGCAGCCCCAGGACAGGGGGTATGAACGAGCAGTACTTC. Protein sequence: CASSPRTGGMNEQYF.

The CDR3, as DNA: TGTGCCAGCTCACCACCGAGCAGGGGGCGAACCTACGAGCAGTACTTC. Residues: CASSPPSRGRTYEQYF. This chain connects TRBV18 to TRBJ2-7, with 8 nucleotides matching TRBD1. The V gene end was trimmed by 0 bases and the J gene end by 2 bases; junction bases not matched to a gene: 6. This CDR3 spans 16 amino acids. Germline lookup yields CDR1 KGHSH and CDR2 LQKENI. The variable domain in full, with the rest retrieved from reference TRBV18 and TRBJ2-7, is NAGVMQNPRHLVRRRGQEARLRCSPMKGHSHVYWYRQLPEEGLKFMVYLQKENIIDESGMPKERFSAEFPKEGPSILRIQQVVRGDSAAYFCASSPPSRGRTYEQYFGPGTRLTVT.

This clone was recorded only once. The chain joins TRBV6-1 to TRBJ1-2, with 7 bases aligning to TRBD1. V dropped 1 base and J dropped 3; count of bases not matched to a gene: 5. This CDR3 comprises 15 residues. Germline lookup yields CDR1 MNHNS and CDR2 SASEGT. The CDR3 sequence is CASSEGGQYYYGYTF. The CDR3 DNA reads TGTGCCAGCAGTGAAGGGGGACAGTATTACTATGGCTACACCTTC.

This chain links TRBV7-9 with TRBJ2-3; 8 bases map to TRBD1. CDR1 and CDR2 from the germline V gene are SEHNR and FQNEAQ (reference sequence). This CDR3 spans 15 amino acids. Trimming took 5 bases from V and 0 from J; bases not matched to a gene: 4. CDR3 region: CASSATGVSTDTQYF. CDR3 in DNA: TGTGCCAGCAGCGCGACAGGGGTTAGCACAGATACGCAGTATTTT.

A word on this clone: The same CDR3 also results from other DNA sequences found in this sample. V and J are TRBV27 and TRBJ2-1, with TRBD2 matching 11 bases. Per the germline V gene, CDR1 is MNHEY and CDR2 is SMNVEV (reference sequence). J lost 4 bases, V lost 2 bases, and 1 base had no gene match. The CDR3 sequence is 15 residues long. CDR3 nucleotides: TGTGCCAGCAGTTTAGGGACTAGCGGTTACAATGAGCAGTTCTTC. Translating gives CASSLGTSGYNEQFF.

This chain uses TRBV6-5 with TRBJ2-7, with 8 bases aligning to TRBD2. CDR3 size: 14 residues. V trimming: 6 bases; J trimming: 0 bases; junction bases outside the gene matches: 4. Germline-derived CDR1 and CDR2 are MNHEY and SVGAGI. The CDR3 spells CASRERGLSYEQYF. The CDR3 DNA sequence: TGTGCCAGCAGGGAGCGGGGGCTCTCCTACGAGCAGTACTTC.

With respect to this clone: Other nucleotide sequences from this sample produce the same CDR3. The chain combines TRBV28 with TRBJ2-7, with TRBD2 matching over 8 bases. V trimming: 7 bases; J trimming: 1 base; junction bases outside the gene matches: 12. In germline, CDR1 is MDHEN, CDR2 SYDVKM. The CDR3 spans 16 residues. The CDR3 DNA reads as TGTGCCAGCACCAAGCTCTTAGGACTAGCTTCCTACGAGCAGTACTTC. Protein product: CASTKLLGLASYEQYF.

J is TRBJ2-5 and V is TRBV6-1; tentative D call: TRBD2 (5 bases). The CDR3 loop spans 15 amino acids. Trimming took 0 bases from V and 6 from J, leaving 14 bases between them. Germline V gives CDR1 MNHNS, CDR2 SASEGT. CDR3 sequence reads: CASSEAAAHGKTQYF. The CDR3 coding sequence is TGTGCCAGCAGTGAAGCCGCGGCTCACGGGAAGACCCAGTACTTC.